This section outlines one T cell receptor beta chain sequence together with its context. The data were taken from a study of blood T cell repertoires in COVID-19. Study-wide background: There were acute and convalescent COVID-19 samples, and they came from the United States, Italy and Spain. Sources were T cells, B-cell-depleted T cells, or PBMCs; the material itself was cDNA or gDNA.

J gave up 7 bases and V 2 bases, and 13 bases lay outside the gene matches. CDR1 and CDR2 (germline): SGHTA, FQGTGA. The CDR3 contains 18 residues. Per the study methods: Cell counts per sample came from amplifying reference gene primers. Using immunoSEQ multiplex PCR, the repertoire was profiled, and TCRdb retains in-frame clones only, with some absent. Clone size and the V and J calls come from that table; the DNA yielded D and trimming. Found here are roughly 80,000 clones, almost 85% of them singletons; the top ten hold 12%. The sequencing sample was made of peripheral blood. This chain links TRBV7-3 with TRBJ2-1; 11 bases map to TRBD1. This receptor was identified in an older man with acute or convalescent COVID-19. This CDR3 reads CASSLFGNRDRGWNEQFF. CDR3 bases: TGTGCCAGCAGCTTATTCGGGAACCGGGACAGGGGGTGGAATGAGCAGTTCTTC.